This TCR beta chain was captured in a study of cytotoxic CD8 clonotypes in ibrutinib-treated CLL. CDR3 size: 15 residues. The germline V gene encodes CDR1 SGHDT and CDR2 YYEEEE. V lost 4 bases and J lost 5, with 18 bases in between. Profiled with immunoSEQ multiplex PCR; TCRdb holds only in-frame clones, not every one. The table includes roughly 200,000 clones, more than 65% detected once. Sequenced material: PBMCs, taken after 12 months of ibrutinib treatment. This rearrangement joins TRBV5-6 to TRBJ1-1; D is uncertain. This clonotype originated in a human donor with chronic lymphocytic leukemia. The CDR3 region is CASSRSRTFGTEAFF. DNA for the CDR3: TGTGCCAGCAGCCGGTCTAGGACTTTTGGTACTGAAGCTTTCTTT.